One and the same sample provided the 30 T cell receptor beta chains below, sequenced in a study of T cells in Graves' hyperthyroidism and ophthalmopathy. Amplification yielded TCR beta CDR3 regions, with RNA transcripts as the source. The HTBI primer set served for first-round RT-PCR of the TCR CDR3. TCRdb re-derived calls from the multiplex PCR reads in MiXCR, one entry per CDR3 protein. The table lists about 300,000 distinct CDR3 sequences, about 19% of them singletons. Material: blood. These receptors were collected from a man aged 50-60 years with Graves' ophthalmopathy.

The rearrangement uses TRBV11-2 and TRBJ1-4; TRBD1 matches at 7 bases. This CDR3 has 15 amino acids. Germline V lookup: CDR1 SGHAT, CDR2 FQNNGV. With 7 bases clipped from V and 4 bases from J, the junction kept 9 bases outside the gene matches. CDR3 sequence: CASMVMGQRNEKLFF. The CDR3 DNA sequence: TGTGCCAGCATGGTGATGGGACAGCGTAATGAAAAACTGTTTTTT.

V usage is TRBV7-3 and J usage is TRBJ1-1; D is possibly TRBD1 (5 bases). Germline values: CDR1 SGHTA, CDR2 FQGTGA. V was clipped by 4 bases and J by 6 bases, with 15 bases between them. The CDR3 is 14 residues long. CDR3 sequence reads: CASSSGGGGAEAFF. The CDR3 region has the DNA TGTGCCAGCAGCTCCGGTGGTGGGGGGGCTGAAGCTTTCTTT.

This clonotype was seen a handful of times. CDR3 nucleotides: TGTGCCAGCAGCCCAGGGACAGGGTCGAACATTCAGTACTTC. This gives the protein CASSPGTGSNIQYF. The V gene is TRBV14, the J gene TRBJ2-4, with 9 bases fitting TRBD1. Trimming cost V 4 bases and J 7 bases; bases outside gene matches: 5. The CDR3 spans 14 residues. CDR1 is SGHDN and CDR2 is FVKESK in the germline V gene.

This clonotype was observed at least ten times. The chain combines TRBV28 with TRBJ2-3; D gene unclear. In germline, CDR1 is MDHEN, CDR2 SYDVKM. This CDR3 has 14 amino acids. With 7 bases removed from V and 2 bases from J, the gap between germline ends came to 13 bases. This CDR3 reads CASTPWSTTDTQYF. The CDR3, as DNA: TGTGCCAGCACTCCCTGGTCGACCACAGATACGCAGTATTTT. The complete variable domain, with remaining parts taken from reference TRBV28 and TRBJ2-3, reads DVKVTQSSRYLVKRTGEKVFLECVQDMDHENMFWYRQDPGLGLRLIYFSYDVKMKEKGDIPEGYSVSREKKERFSLILESASTNQTSMYLCASTPWSTTDTQYFGPGTRLTVL.

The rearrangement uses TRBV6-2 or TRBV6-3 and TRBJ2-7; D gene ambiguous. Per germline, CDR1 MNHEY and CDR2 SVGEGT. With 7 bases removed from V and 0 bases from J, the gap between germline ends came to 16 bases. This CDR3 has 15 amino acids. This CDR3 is CASTPATAHSYEQYF. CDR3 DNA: TGTGCCAGCACCCCAGCCACAGCACACTCCTACGAGCAGTACTTC.

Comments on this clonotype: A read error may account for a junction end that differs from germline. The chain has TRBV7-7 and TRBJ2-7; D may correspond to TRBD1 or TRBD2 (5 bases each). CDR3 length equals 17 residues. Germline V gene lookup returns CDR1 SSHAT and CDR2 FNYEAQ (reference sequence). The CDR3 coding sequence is TGTGCTAGCAGCTTAGGGGTAGCGTATGGGCCTTTCTACGAGCAGTACTTC. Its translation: CASSLGVAYGPFYEQYF.

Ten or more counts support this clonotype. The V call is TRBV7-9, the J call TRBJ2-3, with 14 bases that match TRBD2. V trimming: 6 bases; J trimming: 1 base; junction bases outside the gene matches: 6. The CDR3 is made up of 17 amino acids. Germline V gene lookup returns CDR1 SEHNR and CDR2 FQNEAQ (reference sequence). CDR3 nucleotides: TGTGCCAGCAGACCGGGGACTAGCGGGAGCCGCACAGATACGCAGTATTTT. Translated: CASRPGTSGSRTDTQYF.

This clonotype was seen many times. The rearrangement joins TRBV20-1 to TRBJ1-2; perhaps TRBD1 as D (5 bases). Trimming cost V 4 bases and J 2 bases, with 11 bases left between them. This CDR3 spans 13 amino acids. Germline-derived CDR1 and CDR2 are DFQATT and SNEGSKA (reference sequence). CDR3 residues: CSATVPGNYGYTF. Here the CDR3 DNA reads TGCAGTGCTACGGTCCCAGGGAACTATGGCTACACCTTC.

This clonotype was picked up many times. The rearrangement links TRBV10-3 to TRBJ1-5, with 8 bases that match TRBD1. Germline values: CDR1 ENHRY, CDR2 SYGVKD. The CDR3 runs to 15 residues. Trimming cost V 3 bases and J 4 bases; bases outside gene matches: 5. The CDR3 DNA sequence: TGTGCCATCAGTGATGCAGGGGGCTATAATCAGCCCCAGCATTTT. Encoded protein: CAISDAGGYNQPQHF.

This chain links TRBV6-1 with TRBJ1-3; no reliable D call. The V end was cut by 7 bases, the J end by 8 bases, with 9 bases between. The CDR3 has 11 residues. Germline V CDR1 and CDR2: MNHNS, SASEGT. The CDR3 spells CASTQVDTIYF. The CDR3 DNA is TGTGCCAGCACCCAAGTGGACACCATATATTTT.

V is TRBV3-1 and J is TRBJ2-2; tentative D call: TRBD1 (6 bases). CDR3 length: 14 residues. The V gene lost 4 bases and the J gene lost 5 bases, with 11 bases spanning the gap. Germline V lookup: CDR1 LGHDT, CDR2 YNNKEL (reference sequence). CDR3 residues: CASSRRTVTGELFF. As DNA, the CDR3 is TGTGCCAGCAGCCGCCGGACAGTTACCGGGGAGCTGTTTTTT.

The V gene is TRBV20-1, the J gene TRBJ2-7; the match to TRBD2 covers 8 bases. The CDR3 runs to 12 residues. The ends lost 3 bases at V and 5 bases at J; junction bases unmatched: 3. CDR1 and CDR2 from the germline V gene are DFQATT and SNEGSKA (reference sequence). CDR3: CSASGRAHEQYF. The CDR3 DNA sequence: TGCAGTGCTAGCGGGAGGGCTCACGAGCAGTACTTC.

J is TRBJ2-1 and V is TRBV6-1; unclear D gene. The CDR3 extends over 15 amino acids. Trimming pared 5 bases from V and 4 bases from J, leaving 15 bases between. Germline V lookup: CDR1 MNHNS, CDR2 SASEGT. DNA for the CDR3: TGTGCCAGCAGTAGTGGGCCCCAGGAATACAATGAGCAGTTCTTC. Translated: CASSSGPQEYNEQFF.

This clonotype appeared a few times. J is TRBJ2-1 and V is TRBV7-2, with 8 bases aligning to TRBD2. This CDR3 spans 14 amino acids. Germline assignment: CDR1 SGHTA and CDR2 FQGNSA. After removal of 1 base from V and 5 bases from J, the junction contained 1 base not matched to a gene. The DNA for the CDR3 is TGTGCCAGCAGCTTAGTGGGACTAGACAATGAGCAGTTCTTC. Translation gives CASSLVGLDNEQFF. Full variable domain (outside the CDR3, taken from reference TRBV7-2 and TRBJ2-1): GAGVSQSPSNKVTEKGKDVELRCDPISGHTALYWYRQSLGQGLEFLIYFQGNSAPDKSGLPSDRFSAERTGGSVSTLTIQRTQQEDSAVYLCASSLVGLDNEQFFGPGTRLTVL.

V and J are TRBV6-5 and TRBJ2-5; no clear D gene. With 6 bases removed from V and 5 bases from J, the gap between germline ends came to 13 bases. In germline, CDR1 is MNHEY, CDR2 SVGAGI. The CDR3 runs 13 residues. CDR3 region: CASSTGGSETQYF. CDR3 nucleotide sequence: TGTGCCAGCAGCACCGGTGGGTCGGAGACCCAGTACTTC.

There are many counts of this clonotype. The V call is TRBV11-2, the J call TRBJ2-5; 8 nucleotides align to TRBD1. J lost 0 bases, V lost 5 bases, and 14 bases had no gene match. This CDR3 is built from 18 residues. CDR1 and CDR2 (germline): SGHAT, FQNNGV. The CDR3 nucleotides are TGTGCCAGCAGCCAGGACGGAATAGGACAGGGCCACCAAGAGACCCAGTACTTC. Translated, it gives CASSQDGIGQGHQETQYF.

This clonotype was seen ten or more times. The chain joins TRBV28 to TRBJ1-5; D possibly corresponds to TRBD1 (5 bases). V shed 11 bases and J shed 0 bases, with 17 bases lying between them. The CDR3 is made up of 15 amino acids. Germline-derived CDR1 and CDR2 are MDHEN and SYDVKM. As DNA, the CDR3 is TGTGCCGGGGGTGGAGGGCCCTATAGCAATCAGCCCCAGCATTTT. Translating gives CAGGGGPYSNQPQHF.

DNA for the CDR3: TGTGCCAGCAGCTTTCCTAGCGGGTCTGGGGCCAACGTCCTGACTTTC. The encoded protein is CASSFPSGSGANVLTF. V gene TRBV11-2 combines with J gene TRBJ2-6; 8 bases align to TRBD2. CDR3 length: 16 residues. The germline V gene has CDR1 SGHAT and CDR2 FQNNGV. J lost 1 base, V lost 3 bases, and 2 bases had no gene match. Looking up the rest from reference TRBV11-2 and TRBJ2-6 gives the full variable domain: EAGVAQSPRYKIIEKRQSVAFWCNPISGHATLYWYQQILGQGPKLLIQFQNNGVVDDSQLPKDRFSAERLKGVDSTLKIQPAKLEDSAVYLCASSFPSGSGANVLTFGAGSRLTVL.

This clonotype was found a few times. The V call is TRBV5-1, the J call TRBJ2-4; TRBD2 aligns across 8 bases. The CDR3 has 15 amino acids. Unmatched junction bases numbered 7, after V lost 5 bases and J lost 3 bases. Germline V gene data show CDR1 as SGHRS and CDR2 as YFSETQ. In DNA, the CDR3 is TGCGCCAGCAGGGTGGACGGGAGGGACAAAAACATTCAGTACTTC. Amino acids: CASRVDGRDKNIQYF.

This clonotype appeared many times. CDR3 sequence (DNA): TGTGCCAGCAGTGAAGAACTAGCGGTTTACAATGAGCAGTTCTTC. Translation: CASSEELAVYNEQFF. V usage is TRBV2 and J usage is TRBJ2-1, with 8 bases identical to TRBD2. Trimming at V came to 1 base and at J to 4 bases, leaving 3 bases not matched to a gene. Germline assignment: CDR1 SNHLY and CDR2 FYNNEI. The CDR3 length is 15 residues.

This CDR3 is CASSQGWAGDTYEQYF. The CDR3 DNA is TGTGCCAGCAGCCAAGGGTGGGCGGGAGACACCTACGAGCAGTACTTC. This chain uses TRBV3-1 with TRBJ2-7; 7 bases match TRBD2. CDR1 is LGHDT, CDR2 YNNKEL, per germline (reference sequence). The CDR3 contains 16 residues. J gave up 2 bases and V 1 base, and 8 bases lay outside the gene matches.

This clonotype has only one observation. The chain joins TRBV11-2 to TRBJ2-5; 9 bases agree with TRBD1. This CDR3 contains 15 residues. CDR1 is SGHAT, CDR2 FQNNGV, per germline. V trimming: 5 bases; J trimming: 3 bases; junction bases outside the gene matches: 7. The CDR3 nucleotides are TGTGCCAGCAGCCTGCTGGGACAGGGAAAAGAGACCCAGTACTTC. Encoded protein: CASSLLGQGKETQYF.

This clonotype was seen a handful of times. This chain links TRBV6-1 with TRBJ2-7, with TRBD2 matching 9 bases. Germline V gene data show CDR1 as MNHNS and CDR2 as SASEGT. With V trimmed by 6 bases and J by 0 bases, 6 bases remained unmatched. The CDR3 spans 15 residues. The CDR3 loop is CASREREASSYEQYF. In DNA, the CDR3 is TGTGCCAGCAGGGAGCGGGAGGCGAGCTCCTACGAGCAGTACTTC.

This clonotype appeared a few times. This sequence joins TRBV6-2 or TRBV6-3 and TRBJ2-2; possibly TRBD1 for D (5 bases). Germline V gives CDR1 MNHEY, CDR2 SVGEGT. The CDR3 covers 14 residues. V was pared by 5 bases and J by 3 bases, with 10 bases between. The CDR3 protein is CASSALQDTGELFF. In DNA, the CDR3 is TGTGCCAGCAGTGCCCTACAGGACACCGGGGAGCTGTTTTTT.

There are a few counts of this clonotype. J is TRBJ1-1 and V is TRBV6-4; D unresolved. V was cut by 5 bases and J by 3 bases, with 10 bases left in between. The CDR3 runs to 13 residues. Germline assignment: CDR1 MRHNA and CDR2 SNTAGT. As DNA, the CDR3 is TGTGCCAGCAGTCGGACGGTTTACACTGAAGCTTTCTTT. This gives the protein CASSRTVYTEAFF.

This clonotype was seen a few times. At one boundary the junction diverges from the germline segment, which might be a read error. As DNA, the CDR3 is TGTGCTAGCAGCTTAGGGAGACCGAACACCGGGGAGCTGTTTTTT. Amino acid sequence: CASSLGRPNTGELFF. The V call is TRBV7-7, the J call TRBJ2-2; perhaps TRBD2 as D (5 bases). CDR3 length equals 15 residues. Germline loops: CDR1 SSHAT, CDR2 FNYEAQ (reference sequence). The full variable domain, its missing parts supplied by reference TRBV7-7 and TRBJ2-2, is GAGVSQSPRYKVTKRGQDVTLRCDPISSHATLYWYQQALGQGPEFLTYFNYEAQPDKSGLPSDRFSAERPEGSISTLTIQRTEQRDSAMYRCASSLGRPNTGELFFGEGSRLTVL.

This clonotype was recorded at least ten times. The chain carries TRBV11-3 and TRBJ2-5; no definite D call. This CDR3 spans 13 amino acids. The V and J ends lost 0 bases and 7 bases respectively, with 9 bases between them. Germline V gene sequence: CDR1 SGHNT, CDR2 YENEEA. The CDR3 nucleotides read TGTGCCAGCAGCTTAGAGTCTGGTCGGACCCAGTACTTC. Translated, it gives CASSLESGRTQYF. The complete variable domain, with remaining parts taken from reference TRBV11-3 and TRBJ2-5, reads EAGVVQSPRYKIIEKKQPVAFWCNPISGHNTLYWYLQNLGQGPELLIRYENEEAVDDSQLPKDRFSAERLKGVDSTLKIQPAELGDSAVYLCASSLESGRTQYFGPGTRLLVL.

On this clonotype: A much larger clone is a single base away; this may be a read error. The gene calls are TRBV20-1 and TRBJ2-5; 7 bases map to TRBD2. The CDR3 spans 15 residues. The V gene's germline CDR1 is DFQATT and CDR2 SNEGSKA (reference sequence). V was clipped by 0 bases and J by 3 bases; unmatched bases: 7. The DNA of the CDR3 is TGCAGTGCTAGAGATCTCAGGGCGGGGGAAGAGACCCAGTACTTC. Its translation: CSARDLRAGEETQYF.

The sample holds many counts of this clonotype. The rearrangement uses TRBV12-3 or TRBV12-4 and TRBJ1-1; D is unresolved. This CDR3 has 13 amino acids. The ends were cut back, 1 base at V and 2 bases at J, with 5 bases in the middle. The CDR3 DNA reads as TGTGCCAGCAGTTTAGGATATAACACTGAAGCTTTCTTT. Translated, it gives CASSLGYNTEAFF.

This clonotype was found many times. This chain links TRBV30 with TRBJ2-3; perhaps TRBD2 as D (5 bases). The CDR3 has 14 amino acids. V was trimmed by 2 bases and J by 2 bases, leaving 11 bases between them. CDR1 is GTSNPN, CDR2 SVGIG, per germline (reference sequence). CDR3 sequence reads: CAWSPGLYTDTQYF. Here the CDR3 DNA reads TGTGCCTGGAGTCCCGGACTTTACACAGATACGCAGTATTTT.